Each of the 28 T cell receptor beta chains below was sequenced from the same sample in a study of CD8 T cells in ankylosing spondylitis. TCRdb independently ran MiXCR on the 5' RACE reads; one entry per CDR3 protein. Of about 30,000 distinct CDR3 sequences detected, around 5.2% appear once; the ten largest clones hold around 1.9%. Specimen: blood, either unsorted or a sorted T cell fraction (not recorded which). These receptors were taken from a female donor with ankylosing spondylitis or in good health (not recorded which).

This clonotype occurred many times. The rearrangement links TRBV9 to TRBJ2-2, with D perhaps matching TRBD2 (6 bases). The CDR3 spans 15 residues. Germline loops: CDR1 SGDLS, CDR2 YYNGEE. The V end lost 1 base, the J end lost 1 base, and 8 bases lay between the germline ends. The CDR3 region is CASSVWGGNTGELFF. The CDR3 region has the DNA TGTGCCAGCAGCGTATGGGGAGGGAACACCGGGGAGCTGTTTTTT.

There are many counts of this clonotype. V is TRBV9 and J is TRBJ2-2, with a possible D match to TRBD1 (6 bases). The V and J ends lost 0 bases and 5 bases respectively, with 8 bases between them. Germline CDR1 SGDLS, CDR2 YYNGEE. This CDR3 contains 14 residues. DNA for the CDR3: TGTGCCAGCAGCGTAGACAGGGAAACCGGGGAGCTGTTTTTT. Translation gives CASSVDRETGELFF.

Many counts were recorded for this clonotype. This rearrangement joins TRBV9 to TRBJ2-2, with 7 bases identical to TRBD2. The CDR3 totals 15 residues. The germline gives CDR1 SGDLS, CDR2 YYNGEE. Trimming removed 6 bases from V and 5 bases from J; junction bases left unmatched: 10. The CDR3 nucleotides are TGTGCCAGCACCGGAGGCGGGGGAGCTACCGGGGAGCTGTTTTTT. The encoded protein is CASTGGGGATGELFF.

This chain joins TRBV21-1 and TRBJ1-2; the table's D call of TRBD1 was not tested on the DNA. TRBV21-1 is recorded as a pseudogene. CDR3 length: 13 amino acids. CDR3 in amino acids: CARPQSTGYGYTF. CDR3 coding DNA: TGTGCCAGACCCCAGTCCACTGGCTATGGCTACACCTTC.

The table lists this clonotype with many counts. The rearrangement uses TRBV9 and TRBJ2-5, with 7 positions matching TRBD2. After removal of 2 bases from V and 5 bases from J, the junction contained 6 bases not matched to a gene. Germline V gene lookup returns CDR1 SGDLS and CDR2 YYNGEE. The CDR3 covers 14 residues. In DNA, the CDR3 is TGTGCCAGCAGCGTGGGGGGGATGGGCGAGACCCAGTACTTC. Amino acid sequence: CASSVGGMGETQYF.

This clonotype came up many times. The CDR3 is CASSAQGKGPSGNTIYF. Here the CDR3 DNA reads TGTGCCAGCAGCGCACAGGGGAAGGGGCCTTCTGGAAACACCATATATTTT. The chain links TRBV9 to TRBJ1-3; 7 bases are a match to TRBD1. The CDR3 extends over 17 amino acids. The germline V gene has CDR1 SGDLS and CDR2 YYNGEE. V trimming: 3 bases; J trimming: 1 base; junction bases outside the gene matches: 10.

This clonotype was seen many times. The CDR3 bases are TGTGCCAGCAGCTACAGCCCGGGGGCCTTCGGATTCTTC. Its translation: CASSYSPGAFGFF. The genes are TRBV9 and TRBJ2-1; the D call may be TRBD1 or TRBD2 (6 bases each). V was trimmed by 4 bases and J by 16 bases, leaving 21 bases between them. This CDR3 is built from 13 residues. Germline values: CDR1 SGDLS, CDR2 YYNGEE.

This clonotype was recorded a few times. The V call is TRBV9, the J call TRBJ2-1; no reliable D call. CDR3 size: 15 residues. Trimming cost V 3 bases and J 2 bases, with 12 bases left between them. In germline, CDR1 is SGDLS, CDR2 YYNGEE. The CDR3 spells CASSAASSTYNEQFF. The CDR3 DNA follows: TGTGCCAGCAGCGCAGCGAGTTCGACCTACAATGAGCAGTTCTTC.

This CDR3 reads CASSREEKGHYEQYF. CDR3 bases: TGTGCCAGCAGCCGAGAAGAGAAGGGACACTACGAGCAGTACTTC. The rearrangement joins TRBV9 to TRBJ2-7; D perhaps matches TRBD1 (6 bases). Trimming cost V 4 bases and J 3 bases, with 17 bases left between them. The germline V gene has CDR1 SGDLS and CDR2 YYNGEE. The CDR3 is made up of 15 amino acids.

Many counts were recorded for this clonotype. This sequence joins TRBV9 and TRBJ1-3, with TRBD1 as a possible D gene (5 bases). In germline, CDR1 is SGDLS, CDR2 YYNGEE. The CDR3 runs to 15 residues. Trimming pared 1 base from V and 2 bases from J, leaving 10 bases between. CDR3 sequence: CASSVRGRAGNTIYF. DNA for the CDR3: TGTGCCAGCAGCGTACGGGGCAGGGCTGGAAACACCATATATTTT.

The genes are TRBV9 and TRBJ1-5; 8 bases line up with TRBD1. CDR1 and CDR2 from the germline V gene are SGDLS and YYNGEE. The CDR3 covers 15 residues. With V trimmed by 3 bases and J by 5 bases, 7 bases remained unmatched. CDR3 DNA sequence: TGTGCCAGCAGCGCCGGGGACAGGAACGATCAGCCCCAGCATTTT. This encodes CASSAGDRNDQPQHF.

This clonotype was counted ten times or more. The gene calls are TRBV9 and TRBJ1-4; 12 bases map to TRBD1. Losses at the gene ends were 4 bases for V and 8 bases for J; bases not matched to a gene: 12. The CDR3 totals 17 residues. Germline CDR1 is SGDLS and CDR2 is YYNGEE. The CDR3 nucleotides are TGTGCCAGCAGCCCCGGGACAGGGGGCTCGCTATGGGAAAAACTGTTTTTT. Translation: CASSPGTGGSLWEKLFF.

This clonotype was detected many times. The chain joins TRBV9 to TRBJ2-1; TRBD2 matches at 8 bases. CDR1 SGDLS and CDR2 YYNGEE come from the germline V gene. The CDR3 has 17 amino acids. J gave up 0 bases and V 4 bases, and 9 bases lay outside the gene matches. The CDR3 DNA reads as TGTGCCAGCAGCCCCAGACTAGCGCAGAGCTCCTACAATGAGCAGTTCTTC. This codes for CASSPRLAQSSYNEQFF.

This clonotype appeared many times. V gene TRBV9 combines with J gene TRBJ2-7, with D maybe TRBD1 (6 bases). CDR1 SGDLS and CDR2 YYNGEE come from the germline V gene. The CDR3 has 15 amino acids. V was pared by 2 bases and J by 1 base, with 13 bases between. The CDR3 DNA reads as TGTGCCAGCAGCGTCCAGGGGTCCCCTTCCTACGAGCAGTACTTC. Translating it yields CASSVQGSPSYEQYF.

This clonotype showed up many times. The CDR3 DNA follows: TGTGCCAGCAGCCCCTCTGGGGGGAATTCACCCCTCCACTTT. It yields the protein CASSPSGGNSPLHF. The V call is TRBV9, the J call TRBJ1-6; D might be TRBD1 (5 bases). Trimming stripped 4 bases from V and 7 bases from J, with 12 bases between. Germline assignment: CDR1 SGDLS and CDR2 YYNGEE. This CDR3 is built from 14 residues.

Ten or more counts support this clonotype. CDR3 loop: CASSVAPLEAGGTGELFF. CDR3 in DNA: TGTGCCAGCAGCGTAGCCCCCTTGGAAGCGGGAGGCACCGGGGAGCTGTTTTTT. The chain links TRBV9 to TRBJ2-2; 9 nucleotides align to TRBD2. V trimming: 0 bases; J trimming: 4 bases; junction bases outside the gene matches: 10. From germline, CDR1 is SGDLS and CDR2 YYNGEE. This CDR3 is built from 18 residues. Full variable domain (remainder filled in from reference TRBV9 and TRBJ2-2): DSGVTQTPKHLITATGQRVTLRCSPRSGDLSVYWYQQSLDQGLQFLIQYYNGEERAKGNILERFSAQQFPDLHSELNLSSLELGDSALYFCASSVAPLEAGGTGELFFGEGSRLTVL.

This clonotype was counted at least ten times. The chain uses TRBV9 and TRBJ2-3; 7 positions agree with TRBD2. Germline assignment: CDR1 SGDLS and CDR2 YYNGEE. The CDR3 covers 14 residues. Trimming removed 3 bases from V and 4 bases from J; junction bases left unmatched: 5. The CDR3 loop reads CASSERTSSDTQYF. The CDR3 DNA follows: TGTGCCAGCAGCGAACGGACTAGTTCAGATACGCAGTATTTT.

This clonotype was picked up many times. Here the CDR3 DNA reads TGTGCCAGCAGCCTGAAGGGAACCGATACGCAGTATTTT. It specifies CASSLKGTDTQYF. The chain employs TRBV9 and TRBJ2-3; no firm D call. This CDR3 has 13 amino acids. V gave up 4 bases and J gave up 6 bases, with 12 bases separating them. The germline CDR1 and CDR2 sequences are SGDLS and YYNGEE. Based on the CDR3 plus reference TRBV9 and TRBJ2-3, the full variable domain is DSGVTQTPKHLITATGQRVTLRCSPRSGDLSVYWYQQSLDQGLQFLIQYYNGEERAKGNILERFSAQQFPDLHSELNLSSLELGDSALYFCASSLKGTDTQYFGPGTRLTVL.

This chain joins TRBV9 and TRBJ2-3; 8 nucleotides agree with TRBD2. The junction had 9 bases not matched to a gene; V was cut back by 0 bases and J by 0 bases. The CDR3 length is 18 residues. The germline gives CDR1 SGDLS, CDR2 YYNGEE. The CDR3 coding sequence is TGTGCCAGCAGCGTAGGTAGCGGGATTTACCTTAGCACAGATACGCAGTATTTT. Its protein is CASSVGSGIYLSTDTQYF.

Here the CDR3 reads CASSVVLSGANVLTF. CDR3 sequence (DNA): TGTGCCAGCAGCGTAGTCCTCTCTGGGGCCAACGTCCTGACTTTC. The chain carries TRBV9 and TRBJ2-6; D unresolved. Trimming shortened V by 0 bases and J by 0 bases, and 4 bases separated the two germline ends. This CDR3 is built from 15 residues. Germline CDR1 SGDLS, CDR2 YYNGEE.

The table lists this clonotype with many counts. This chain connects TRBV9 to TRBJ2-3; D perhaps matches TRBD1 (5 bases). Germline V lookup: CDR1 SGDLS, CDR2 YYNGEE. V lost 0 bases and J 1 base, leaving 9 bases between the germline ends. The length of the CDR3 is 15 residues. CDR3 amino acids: CASSVDGARTDTQYF. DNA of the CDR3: TGTGCCAGCAGCGTAGATGGGGCCCGCACAGATACGCAGTATTTT.

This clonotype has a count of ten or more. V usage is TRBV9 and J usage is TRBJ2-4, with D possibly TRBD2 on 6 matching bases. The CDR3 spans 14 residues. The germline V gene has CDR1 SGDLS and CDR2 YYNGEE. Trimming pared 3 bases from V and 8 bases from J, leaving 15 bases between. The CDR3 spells CASSAPAGGDIQYF. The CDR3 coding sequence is TGTGCCAGCAGCGCCCCAGCTGGCGGGGACATTCAGTACTTC. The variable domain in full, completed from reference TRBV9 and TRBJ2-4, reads DSGVTQTPKHLITATGQRVTLRCSPRSGDLSVYWYQQSLDQGLQFLIQYYNGEERAKGNILERFSAQQFPDLHSELNLSSLELGDSALYFCASSAPAGGDIQYFGAGTRLSVL.

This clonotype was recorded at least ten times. The chain's CDR3 is CASTRALDEQFF. The DNA for the CDR3 is TGTGCCAGTACTCGGGCCCTCGATGAGCAGTTCTTC. The J gene is TRBJ2-1, the V gene TRBV19, with D hard to call. The CDR3 is made up of 12 amino acids. Germline values: CDR1 LNHDA, CDR2 SQIVND (reference sequence). The V gene lost 7 bases and the J gene lost 8 bases, with 12 bases spanning the gap.

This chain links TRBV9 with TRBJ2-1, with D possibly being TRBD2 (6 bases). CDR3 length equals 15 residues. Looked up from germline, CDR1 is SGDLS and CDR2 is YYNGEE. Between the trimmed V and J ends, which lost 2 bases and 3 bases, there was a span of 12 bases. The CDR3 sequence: CASSVQRADYNEQFF. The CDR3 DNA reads TGTGCCAGCAGCGTTCAGCGGGCAGACTACAATGAGCAGTTCTTC.

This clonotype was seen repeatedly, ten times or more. CDR3 in amino acids: CASSATGNSYNEQFF. Written as DNA, the CDR3 is TGTGCCAGCAGCGCGACAGGGAACTCCTACAATGAGCAGTTCTTC. The chain combines TRBV9 with TRBJ2-1; 7 bases agree with TRBD1. V was clipped by 3 bases and J by 0 bases; unmatched bases: 3. The germline V gene encodes CDR1 SGDLS and CDR2 YYNGEE. The CDR3 totals 15 residues.

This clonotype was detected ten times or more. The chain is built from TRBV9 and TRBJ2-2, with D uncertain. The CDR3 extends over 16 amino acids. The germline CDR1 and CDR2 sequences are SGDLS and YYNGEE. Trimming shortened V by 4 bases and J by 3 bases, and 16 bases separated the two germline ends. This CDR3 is CASSPVTRRDTGELFF. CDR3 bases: TGTGCCAGCAGCCCAGTTACCCGGCGCGACACCGGGGAGCTGTTTTTT.

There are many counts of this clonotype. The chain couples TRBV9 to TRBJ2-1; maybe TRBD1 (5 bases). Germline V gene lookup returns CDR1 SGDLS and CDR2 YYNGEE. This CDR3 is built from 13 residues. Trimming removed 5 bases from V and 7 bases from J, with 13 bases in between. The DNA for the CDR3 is TGTGCCAGCAGAGGACAAGGAAAAAATGAGCAGTTCTTC. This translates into CASRGQGKNEQFF.

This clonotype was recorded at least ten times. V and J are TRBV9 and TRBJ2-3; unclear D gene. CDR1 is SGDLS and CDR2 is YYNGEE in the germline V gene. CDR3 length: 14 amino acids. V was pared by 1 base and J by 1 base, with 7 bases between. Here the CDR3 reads CASSVNYRTDTQYF. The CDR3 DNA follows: TGTGCCAGCAGCGTAAACTATCGCACAGATACGCAGTATTTT. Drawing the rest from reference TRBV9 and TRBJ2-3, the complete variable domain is DSGVTQTPKHLITATGQRVTLRCSPRSGDLSVYWYQQSLDQGLQFLIQYYNGEERAKGNILERFSAQQFPDLHSELNLSSLELGDSALYFCASSVNYRTDTQYFGPGTRLTVL.